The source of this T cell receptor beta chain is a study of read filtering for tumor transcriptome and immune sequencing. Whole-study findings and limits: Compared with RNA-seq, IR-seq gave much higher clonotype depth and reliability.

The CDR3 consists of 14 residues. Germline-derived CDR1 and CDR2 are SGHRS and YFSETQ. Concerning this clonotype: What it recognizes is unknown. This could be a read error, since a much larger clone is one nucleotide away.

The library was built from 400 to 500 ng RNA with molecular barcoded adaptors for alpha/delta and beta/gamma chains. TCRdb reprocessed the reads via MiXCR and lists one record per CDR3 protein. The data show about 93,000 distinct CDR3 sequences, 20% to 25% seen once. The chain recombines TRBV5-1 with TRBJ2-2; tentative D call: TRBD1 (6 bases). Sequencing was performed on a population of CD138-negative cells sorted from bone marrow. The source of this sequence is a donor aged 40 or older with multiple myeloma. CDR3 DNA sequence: TGCGCCAGCAGCAACGGACAGCCCACCTGGGAGCTGTTTTTT. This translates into CASSNGQPTWELFF.